The 26 T cell receptor beta chains below come from one sample, sequenced in a study of regulatory and conventional T cells in RAG deficiency. Produced via immunoSEQ multiplex PCR; TCRdb's table is partial and in-frame only. The data hold fewer than 6,500 clones, with approximately 90% observed a single time. What was sequenced was CD8+ T cells sorted from blood. These receptors originate from a human donor with RAG deficiency presenting as severe combined immunodeficiency.

This chain connects TRBV15 to TRBJ2-7, with D maybe TRBD2 (5 bases). Germline assignment: CDR1 LNHNV and CDR2 YYDKDF (reference sequence). V was clipped by 5 bases and J by 5 bases, with 19 bases between them. This CDR3 region has 15 residues. The CDR3: CATSFPPPTRNEQYF. The DNA for the CDR3 is TGTGCCACCAGCTTTCCGCCCCCCACTAGAAACGAGCAGTACTTC. Based on the CDR3 plus reference TRBV15 and TRBJ2-7, the full variable domain is DAMVIQNPRYQVTQFGKPVTLSCSQTLNHNVMYWYQQKSSQAPKLLFHYYDKDFNNEADTPDNFQSRRPNTSFCFLDIRSPGLGDTAMYLCATSFPPPTRNEQYFGPGTRLTVT.

V and J are TRBV4-1 and TRBJ2-3; D remains ambiguous. V lost 5 bases to trimming and J lost 0 bases, with 12 bases between them. CDR3 length: 15 residues. Germline CDR1 is MGHRA and CDR2 is YSYEKL. CDR3 sequence: CASSAAESSTDTQYF. The DNA for the CDR3 is TGCGCCAGCAGCGCCGCCGAGTCTAGCACAGATACGCAGTATTTT.

V gene TRBV28 combines with J gene TRBJ2-5; 8 nucleotides agree with TRBD2. The V and J ends lost 3 bases and 2 bases, in that order; junction bases with no gene match: 5. The CDR3 extends over 15 amino acids. The germline CDR1 and CDR2 sequences are MDHEN and SYDVKM. This CDR3 reads CASSFQREGQETQYF. CDR3 nucleotide sequence: TGTGCCAGCAGTTTCCAACGGGAGGGTCAAGAGACCCAGTACTTC.

This clone came up a few times. The gene calls are TRBV29-1 and TRBJ2-2; 8 positions agree with TRBD1. The trim removed 7 bases at V and 0 bases at J, leaving 4 bases unmatched. The germline gives CDR1 SQVTM, CDR2 ANQGSEA. This CDR3 spans 14 amino acids. CDR3 loop: CSGGQVANTGELFF. CDR3 in DNA: TGCAGCGGGGGACAGGTAGCGAACACCGGGGAGCTGTTTTTT.

This clone was seen just once. J is TRBJ2-1 and V is TRBV10-2; D unresolved. The CDR3 runs 15 residues. Germline CDR1 is WSHSY and CDR2 is SAAADI. The V gene lost 7 bases and the J gene lost 8 bases, with 21 bases spanning the gap. The CDR3 DNA sequence: TGCGCCAGCATCTTAATAATGGCGCTCTATTATGAGCAGTTCTTC. Residues: CASILIMALYYEQFF.

The rearrangement links TRBV7-9 to TRBJ2-5; no firm D call. This CDR3 is built from 11 residues. The germline V and J ends were trimmed by 5 bases and 2 bases, with 3 bases remaining between them. CDR1 and CDR2 (germline): SEHNR, FQNEAQ (reference sequence). The DNA for the CDR3 is TGTGCCAGCAGCGTACAAGAGACCCAGTACTTC. Residues: CASSVQETQYF.

This clone was found once. This rearrangement joins TRBV6-1 to TRBJ2-7; the D is unclear. V dropped 5 bases and J dropped 7 bases, with 12 bases sitting between them. The CDR3 is 12 residues long. Germline assignment: CDR1 MNHNS and CDR2 SASEGT. The CDR3 nucleotides read TGTGCCAGCAGTCCTTACGACGGTGAGCAGTACTTC. It specifies CASSPYDGEQYF.

V is TRBV4-3 and J is TRBJ2-5; no clear D. Trimming took off 4 bases at V and 2 bases at J, with 11 bases between the two ends. Per the germline V gene, CDR1 is LGHNA and CDR2 is YSLEER. The CDR3 contains 14 residues. CDR3 coding DNA: TGCGCCAGCAGCCTAAACGCTTTTCAAGAGACCCAGTACTTC. Translated: CASSLNAFQETQYF.

The CDR3 nucleotides are TGTGCCAGTAGTATGGGGGAAGAGACCCAGTACTTC. Protein product: CASSMGEETQYF. This rearrangement joins TRBV19 to TRBJ2-5; D is tentatively TRBD1 or TRBD2 (5 bases each). The CDR3 runs to 12 residues. From germline, CDR1 is LNHDA and CDR2 SQIVND (reference sequence). V lost 3 bases and J lost 3, with 5 bases in between.

Worth noting for this clone: The junction departs from germline at one end; a sequencing error may be responsible. V usage is TRBV19 and J usage is TRBJ2-7; 7 bases fit TRBD1. CDR1 LNHDA and CDR2 SQIVND come from the germline V gene (reference sequence). The CDR3 spans 14 residues. In nucleotides, the CDR3 is TGTGCCAGTAGTATAGGGGACAGCTCCTACGATCAGTACTTC. This codes for CASSIGDSSYDQYF.

The rearrangement joins TRBV9 to TRBJ2-5; 12 nucleotides match TRBD1. The CDR3 loop spans 13 amino acids. Trimming cost V 5 bases and J 4 bases; bases outside gene matches: 0. Germline CDR1 reads SGDLS; CDR2 reads YYNGEE. In nucleotides, the CDR3 is TGTGCCAGCAGGGGACAGGGGGCAGAGACCCAGTACTTC. Amino acid sequence: CASRGQGAETQYF. Filled out from reference TRBV9 and TRBJ2-5, the complete variable domain reads DSGVTQTPKHLITATGQRVTLRCSPRSGDLSVYWYQQSLDQGLQFLIQYYNGEERAKGNILERFSAQQFPDLHSELNLSSLELGDSALYFCASRGQGAETQYFGPGTRLLVL.

The genes are TRBV29-1 and TRBJ2-7; TRBD1 matches 8 bases. CDR1 is SQVTM, CDR2 ANQGSEA, per germline. The CDR3 length is 14 residues. V lost 0 bases, J lost 3 bases, and 4 bases stayed unmatched. The CDR3 DNA follows: TGCAGCGTTGAAGATCACGACAGGGGCTACGAGCAGTACTTC. Protein: CSVEDHDRGYEQYF.

The J gene is TRBJ2-4, the V gene TRBV25-1; the D is unclear. The CDR3 totals 11 residues. The germline gives CDR1 MGHDK, CDR2 SYGVNS. V shed 5 bases and J shed 4 bases, with 3 bases lying between them. CDR3 sequence reads: CASSRKNIQYF. The CDR3 DNA sequence: TGTGCCAGCAGTAGGAAAAACATTCAGTACTTC.

The chain joins TRBV4-3 to TRBJ2-3; possibly TRBD1 for D (5 bases). Germline values: CDR1 LGHNA, CDR2 YSLEER. This CDR3 spans 15 amino acids. V was trimmed by 0 bases and J by 5 bases, leaving 12 bases between them. As DNA, the CDR3 is TGCGCCAGCAGCCAAGATGGCAGGGCAATAGATACGCAGTATTTT. It specifies CASSQDGRAIDTQYF.

The CDR3 sequence is CASSYQETQYF. The CDR3 DNA is TGTGCCAGCAGCTACCAAGAGACCCAGTACTTC. This chain connects TRBV27 to TRBJ2-5; D is ambiguous. V was trimmed by 6 bases and J by 0 bases, leaving 2 bases between them. CDR1 and CDR2 from the germline V gene are MNHEY and SMNVEV (reference sequence). This CDR3 has 11 residues.

This chain uses TRBV6-1 with TRBJ1-5; the D is unclear. Trimming pared 6 bases from V and 1 base from J, leaving 1 base between. The CDR3 is made up of 11 amino acids. CDR1 is MNHNS, CDR2 SASEGT, per germline. The chain's CDR3 is CASRSNQPQHF. The DNA of the CDR3 is TGTGCCAGCAGGAGCAATCAGCCCCAGCATTTT.

The J gene is TRBJ2-1, the V gene TRBV6-5, with unresolved D. Germline CDR1 reads MNHEY; CDR2 reads SVGAGI. This CDR3 has 15 amino acids. Trimming removed 4 bases from V and 0 bases from J, with 10 bases in between. CDR3 protein: CASSSYGGSYNEQFF. CDR3 sequence (DNA): TGTGCCAGCAGTTCTTATGGTGGCTCCTACAATGAGCAGTTCTTC.

The gene calls are TRBV7-9 and TRBJ2-2; 9 nucleotides match TRBD1. Losses at the gene ends were 5 bases for V and 6 bases for J; bases not matched to a gene: 10. Per germline, CDR1 SEHNR and CDR2 FQNEAQ (reference sequence). The CDR3 covers 16 residues. The CDR3 bases are TGTGCCAGCAGCCCCCATGACAGGGGGTCGGCCGGGGAGCTGTTTTTT. This codes for CASSPHDRGSAGELFF.

The V gene is TRBV19, the J gene TRBJ2-7; 7 nucleotides agree with TRBD1. Per germline, CDR1 LNHDA and CDR2 SQIVND (reference sequence). The CDR3 spans 14 residues. The V and J ends lost 3 bases and 4 bases, in that order; junction bases with no gene match: 6. CDR3: CASSIGTGVYEQYF. CDR3 coding DNA: TGTGCCAGTAGTATTGGTACAGGGGTGTACGAGCAGTACTTC.

The CDR3: CASRSTGGEQYF. CDR3 bases: TGTGCCAGCAGATCGACAGGGGGTGAGCAGTACTTC. The chain links TRBV7-8 to TRBJ2-7, with 9 nucleotides matching TRBD1. There are 12 residues in the CDR3. With 6 bases clipped from V and 7 bases from J, the junction kept 4 bases outside the gene matches. Germline CDR1 is SGHVS and CDR2 is FQNEAQ. The variable domain in full, with the rest retrieved from reference TRBV7-8 and TRBJ2-7, is GAGVSQSPRYKVAKRGQDVALRCDPISGHVSLFWYQQALGQGPEFLTYFQNEAQLDKSGLPSDRFFAERPEGSVSTLKIQRTQQEDSAVYLCASRSTGGEQYFGPGTRLTVT.

The chain links TRBV29-1 to TRBJ2-2; tentatively, D is TRBD2 (6 bases). Germline CDR1 is SQVTM and CDR2 is ANQGSEA. The CDR3 length is 14 residues. The ends were cut back, 4 bases at V and 3 bases at J, with 12 bases in the middle. In DNA form, the CDR3 reads TGCAGCGTTGCCGGAGGGGAGTACACCGGGGAGCTGTTTTTT. This translates into CSVAGGEYTGELFF.

As DNA, the CDR3 is TGCGCCAGCAGCCACCACAGCTACGAGCAGTACTTC. Its protein product is CASSHHSYEQYF. The V call is TRBV4-1, the J call TRBJ2-7; D ambiguous. CDR3 length: 12 amino acids. Deletions cut 3 bases from V and 3 bases from J, with 6 bases between. Germline CDR1 reads MGHRA; CDR2 reads YSYEKL.

The chain has TRBV27 and TRBJ2-2; 12 bases match TRBD1. The CDR3 spans 16 residues. Unmatched junction bases numbered 4, after V lost 5 bases and J lost 3 bases. Germline CDR1 and CDR2: MNHEY and SMNVEV (reference sequence). The CDR3 DNA reads TGTGCCAGCAGTCCGGGACAGGGGGCGTACACCGGGGAGCTGTTTTTT. It encodes CASSPGQGAYTGELFF.

This clone was observed a single time. The chain joins TRBV9 to TRBJ2-1; D is unresolved. CDR3 length: 14 amino acids. V lost 0 bases and J 1 base, leaving 5 bases between the germline ends. Germline CDR1 and CDR2: SGDLS and YYNGEE. For the CDR3, the DNA is TGTGCCAGCAGCGTAGGCAGGTCCTACAATGAGCAGTTCTTC. Amino acid sequence: CASSVGRSYNEQFF.

This clone has a handful of counts. This rearrangement joins TRBV4-1 to TRBJ2-5, with a possible D match to TRBD1 (6 bases). The CDR3 is 14 amino acids. Per germline, CDR1 MGHRA and CDR2 YSYEKL. Trimming shortened V by 2 bases and J by 4 bases, and 11 bases separated the two germline ends. CDR3 sequence reads: CASSQHRDRETQYF. CDR3 nucleotides: TGCGCCAGCAGCCAACACAGGGATCGAGAGACCCAGTACTTC.

The DNA of the CDR3 is TGCGCCAGCAGCCAAGAGCGGGGCCTCTCCTACGAGCAGTACTTC. Amino acids: CASSQERGLSYEQYF. The gene calls are TRBV4-3 and TRBJ2-7; D is possibly TRBD2 (6 bases). Trimming removed 0 bases at V and 0 bases at J, with 9 bases between. The CDR3 sequence is 15 residues long. Per the germline V gene, CDR1 is LGHNA and CDR2 is YSLEER.